This entry concerns a single T cell receptor beta chain. The antigen is unknown. The CDR3 is made up of 15 amino acids. Germline assignment: CDR1 SGHTA and CDR2 FQGNSA. V trimming: 3 bases; J trimming: 2 bases; junction bases outside the gene matches: 4. The record originates from a study of cytomegalovirus exposure and HLA in healthy donors. Study-wide points: In terms of immune exposure information, only CMV serostatus was available. It was 150 to 200 TCR beta chains that were listed as cytomegalovirus-associated.

PCR primers comprised 60 Vbeta and 13 Jbeta primers. The assay was immunoSEQ multiplex PCR, and TCRdb's table has in-frame clones only and misses some. The sample is made up of around 130,000 clones, and the top ten hold around 1.5% of it. This TCR was sampled from a woman between 35 and 50 years old in good health and CMV-seronegative. The sequenced sample was PBMCs. This chain uses TRBV7-2 with TRBJ2-3, with TRBD2 matching 8 bases. The CDR3: CASSFSGVYTDTQYF. The CDR3 region has the DNA TGTGCCAGCAGCTTTAGCGGGGTTTACACAGATACGCAGTATTTT.